This T cell receptor (beta chain) was obtained from a study of T cell responses to AZD1222 COVID-19 vaccine. With respect to this clone: The target antigen is unknown.

Study observations and caveats: Donors were mostly white British, more females; clonal diversity possibly underestimated. Reports say nearly half of spike-specific TCRs go after unmutated variant regions.

Germline CDR1 is MNHNS and CDR2 is SASEGT. The CDR3 runs 15 residues. V was shortened by 3 bases and J by 1 base, with 10 bases between the two germline ends. Libraries were prepared by immunoSEQ multiplex PCR; TCRdb keeps only in-frame clonotypes and omits some of them. The sample contains 150,000 to 180,000 clones, about 86% of which appear only once. The V and J genes are TRBV6-1 and TRBJ1-5; no firm D call. Sequences were derived from peripheral blood, sampled on day 0 of MenACWY control vaccination. The sequence was collected from an adult in good health. DNA for the CDR3: TGTGCCAGCAGTGAGGGTACAAAAAGCAATCAGCCCCAGCATTTT. This sequence encodes CASSEGTKSNQPQHF.